A single sample gave rise to the 21 T cell receptor beta chains below, sequenced in a study of regulatory T cells in long-lasting Graves disease. Time point defined: newly diagnosed GD, antithyroid drugs for less than 3 months. PBMC RNA was the source of the TCR library. Arm-PCR with iRepertoire HTBI primers amplified the CDR3 regions for these TCR beta libraries. A single record per CDR3 protein comes from TCRdb applying MiXCR to the multiplex PCR reads. This sample carries about 240,000 distinct CDR3 sequences, over 20% of them seen once, and the ten largest clones take about 15%. The specimen comprised peripheral blood mononuclear cells (PBMCs), sampled at new diagnosis, from a patient treated with antithyroid drugs. The receptors originated from a female donor with Graves disease.

A few counts support this clonotype. The chain has TRBV16 and TRBJ1-1; D is ambiguous. The germline CDR1 and CDR2 sequences are KGHSY and FQNENV. This CDR3 contains 14 residues. V was cut by 4 bases and J by 5 bases, with 14 bases left in between. CDR3 loop: CASSRGPGGTEAFF. CDR3 nucleotide sequence: TGTGCCAGCAGCCGAGGCCCGGGTGGGACTGAAGCTTTCTTT.

This chain uses TRBV7-2 with TRBJ2-3; 12 bases match TRBD2. The V gene end was trimmed by 5 bases and the J gene end by 3 bases; junction bases not matched to a gene: 6. The CDR3 sequence is 16 residues long. CDR1 is SGHTA and CDR2 is FQGNSA in the germline V gene. The CDR3 here is CASSDRTSGVTDTQYF. The CDR3 DNA reads as TGTGCCAGCAGCGACCGGACTAGCGGGGTTACAGATACGCAGTATTTT.

This clonotype was detected many times. The chain joins TRBV28 to TRBJ2-3; D possibly uses TRBD1 or TRBD2 (5 bases each). Germline CDR1 MDHEN, CDR2 SYDVKM. With 8 bases removed from V and 2 bases from J, the gap between germline ends came to 14 bases. CDR3 length: 14 residues. The CDR3 sequence: CASVRGSPTDTQYF. CDR3 coding DNA: TGTGCCAGCGTGAGGGGCAGTCCCACAGATACGCAGTATTTT.

There are many counts of this clonotype. The rearrangement links TRBV12-3 or TRBV12-4 to TRBJ2-2; TRBD1 agrees at 7 bases. The CDR3 is 15 amino acids. The V gene end was trimmed by 5 bases and the J gene end by 4 bases; junction bases not matched to a gene: 7. The CDR3 protein is CASSRDRVSTGELFF. CDR3 nucleotide sequence: TGTGCCAGCAGTCGCGACAGGGTGAGCACCGGGGAGCTGTTTTTT.

This clonotype occurred many times. This rearrangement joins TRBV20-1 to TRBJ2-1; no definite D call. V was trimmed by 0 bases and J by 6 bases, leaving 9 bases between them. CDR3 length equals 13 residues. Germline lookup yields CDR1 DFQATT and CDR2 SNEGSKA (reference sequence). As DNA, the CDR3 is TGCAGTGCTAGAGAGGGCGGTAGCAATGAGCAGTTCTTC. This gives the protein CSAREGGSNEQFF.

This rearrangement joins TRBV9 to TRBJ1-1; D might be TRBD1 (5 bases). Per the germline V gene, CDR1 is SGDLS and CDR2 is YYNGEE. The V gene lost 0 bases and the J gene lost 5 bases, with 11 bases spanning the gap. This CDR3 comprises 14 residues. CDR3 bases: TGTGCCAGCAGCGTAGAAGAGGGGAAGACTGAAGCTTTCTTT. Translating gives CASSVEEGKTEAFF.

This clonotype was recorded at least ten times. This chain joins TRBV6-1 and TRBJ2-5; possibly TRBD2 for D (5 bases). The germline V gene encodes CDR1 MNHNS and CDR2 SASEGT. This CDR3 contains 14 residues. Trimming stripped 7 bases from V and 4 bases from J, with 16 bases between. The CDR3 coding sequence is TGTGCCAGCAACCCGTATCGGGATCGAGAGACCCAGTACTTC. Protein sequence: CASNPYRDRETQYF.

This clonotype was seen repeatedly, ten times or more. The rearrangement links TRBV2 to TRBJ2-7, with a weak D call TRBD2 (6 bases). Germline V gene data show CDR1 as SNHLY and CDR2 as FYNNEI. The V gene lost 4 bases and the J gene lost 8 bases, with 12 bases spanning the gap. The CDR3 has 12 amino acids. DNA of the CDR3: TGTGCCAGCAGTGGGAGAGGCGGGAAGCAGTACTTC. It is translated as CASSGRGGKQYF. The complete variable domain, with remaining parts taken from reference TRBV2 and TRBJ2-7, reads EPEVTQTPSHQVTQMGQEVILRCVPISNHLYFYWYRQILGQKVEFLVSFYNNEISEKSEIFDDQFSVERPDGSNFTLKIRSTKLEDSAMYFCASSGRGGKQYFGPGTRLTVT.

This clonotype showed up many times. The CDR3 DNA follows: TGCGCCAGCAGGGGGCGGTTGAACACTGAAGCTTTCTTT. This gives the protein CASRGRLNTEAFF. V usage is TRBV5-1 and J usage is TRBJ1-1; the D gene is possibly TRBD1 (5 bases). Trimming pared 5 bases from V and 0 bases from J, leaving 8 bases between. The CDR3 extends over 13 amino acids. Germline V lookup: CDR1 SGHRS, CDR2 YFSETQ.

The table lists this clonotype with a few counts. A much more abundant neighbour one base away suggests this may be a read error. The rearrangement uses TRBV20-1 and TRBJ2-3, with 8 bases aligning to TRBD2. This CDR3 spans 16 amino acids. Germline V gene lookup returns CDR1 DFQATT and CDR2 SNEGSKA (reference sequence). Written as DNA, the CDR3 is TGCAGTGCTAGAGATGGGCTAGCGGGTCGCACAGATACGCGGTATTTT. Translation gives CSARDGLAGRTDTRYF.

This clonotype was detected many times. J is TRBJ1-2 and V is TRBV14; D is ambiguous. V lost 1 base, J lost 6 bases, and 9 bases lay in between. The CDR3 has 13 amino acids. Germline-derived CDR1 and CDR2 are SGHDN and FVKESK. The CDR3 DNA sequence: TGTGCCAGCAGCCAAGGAGCCGGGGATGGCTACACCTTC. Translating gives CASSQGAGDGYTF.

About this clonotype: A far larger clone is one base from this, pointing to a likely read error. This chain uses TRBV28 with TRBJ2-3; the D gene could be TRBD1 or TRBD2 (6 bases each). The germline V gene encodes CDR1 MDHEN and CDR2 SYDVKM. Between the trimmed V and J ends, which lost 6 bases and 0 bases, there was a span of 13 bases. The CDR3 loop spans 15 amino acids. The DNA of the CDR3 is TGTGCCAGCAGCGGGGGACAACTTAGCACAGATACGCAGTATTTT. This codes for CASSGGQLSTDTQYF.

This clonotype showed up many times. The gene calls are TRBV15 and TRBJ2-7; the match to TRBD1 covers 9 bases. V shed 1 base and J 1 base; nucleotides not matched to a gene: 2. CDR3 length equals 15 residues. The germline V gene has CDR1 LNHNV and CDR2 YYDKDF (reference sequence). CDR3 coding DNA: TGTGCCACCAGCAGAGCCGGGACAGGGTCCTACGAGCAGTACTTC. Translating gives CATSRAGTGSYEQYF.

This clonotype has ten or more counts. CDR3 region: CASSNRDRASNQPQHF. DNA of the CDR3: TGTGCCAGTAGTAACCGGGACAGGGCTAGCAATCAGCCCCAGCATTTT. The chain carries TRBV19 and TRBJ1-5; 9 bases agree with TRBD1. Per the germline V gene, CDR1 is LNHDA and CDR2 is SQIVND (reference sequence). The CDR3 contains 16 residues. The junction had 4 bases not matched to a gene; V was cut back by 4 bases and J by 0 bases.

In its sample, this clonotype was seen many times. The CDR3 coding sequence is TGTGCCAGCAGTGGGTGGGACAGGGAAGAGACCCAGTACTTC. Its translation: CASSGWDREETQYF. The chain has TRBV6-1 and TRBJ2-5, with 9 nucleotides matching TRBD1. Unmatched junction bases numbered 3, after V lost 4 bases and J lost 3 bases. Germline V gene data show CDR1 as MNHNS and CDR2 as SASEGT. The CDR3 runs 14 residues.

This clonotype was recorded many times. The rearrangement joins TRBV6-1 to TRBJ1-2; D may be TRBD1 (6 bases). The V and J ends lost 10 bases and 6 bases respectively, with 18 bases between them. The CDR3 runs 13 residues. Germline CDR1 and CDR2: MNHNS and SASEGT. In DNA form, the CDR3 reads TGTGCCACCGCAAAGGAGCAGGGGCATGGCTACACCTTC. Translation: CATAKEQGHGYTF.

Ten or more counts support this clonotype. The chain uses TRBV29-1 and TRBJ2-1, with 8 bases that match TRBD1. Losses at the gene ends were 4 bases for V and 7 bases for J; bases not matched to a gene: 9. CDR1 is SQVTM and CDR2 is ANQGSEA in the germline V gene. This CDR3 contains 14 residues. CDR3 DNA sequence: TGCAGCGTTGCAAGGACAGGGCTTGGGAATGAGCAGTTCTTC. Translation gives CSVARTGLGNEQFF.

This clonotype occurred many times. V is TRBV20-1 and J is TRBJ2-7; perhaps D is TRBD1 or TRBD2 (5 bases each). V was pared by 3 bases and J by 3 bases, with 9 bases between. CDR3 size: 12 residues. Germline assignment: CDR1 DFQATT and CDR2 SNEGSKA (reference sequence). CDR3: CSASRGDYEQYF. CDR3 bases: TGCAGTGCTAGTAGGGGAGACTACGAGCAGTACTTC.

This clonotype showed up many times. The chain combines TRBV28 with TRBJ1-2; no reliable D call. The CDR3 contains 13 residues. Germline CDR1 is MDHEN and CDR2 is SYDVKM. V was pared by 6 bases and J by 1 base, with 9 bases between. CDR3 nucleotide sequence: TGTGCCAGCAGGTCCGGGAGTAACTATGGCTACACCTTC. Translating it yields CASRSGSNYGYTF.

This clonotype has ten or more counts. This chain joins TRBV7-2 and TRBJ2-7; TRBD1 matches 8 bases. CDR1 and CDR2 from the germline V gene are SGHTA and FQGNSA. This CDR3 spans 14 amino acids. The junction had 6 bases not matched to a gene; V was cut back by 5 bases and J by 3 bases. The CDR3 spells CASSVGQAYYEQYF. The CDR3 DNA is TGTGCCAGCAGCGTGGGACAGGCCTACTACGAGCAGTACTTC.

In its sample, this clonotype was seen many times. This rearrangement joins TRBV20-1 to TRBJ1-1; the D is unclear. Trimming shortened V by 4 bases and J by 2 bases, and 8 bases separated the two germline ends. This CDR3 comprises 12 residues. Germline lookup yields CDR1 DFQATT and CDR2 SNEGSKA (reference sequence). The CDR3 reads CSATTRNTEAFF. The DNA of the CDR3 is TGCAGTGCTACAACCAGAAACACTGAAGCTTTCTTT.